This paragraph covers one T cell receptor beta chain sequence. As processed by the authors: Estimates of nucleated cell counts were drawn from the amplification of reference gene primers. Method: immunoSEQ multiplex PCR; TCRdb's copy keeps in-frame clones and lacks some. The DNA gave D and trimming, while V, J and clone size come from that table. The table includes under 95,000 clones, approximately 78% detected once. The CDR3 is 15 amino acids. Germline CDR1 LNHDA, CDR2 SQIVND (reference sequence). V lost 10 bases to trimming and J lost 2 bases, with 19 bases between them. This sample is drawn from a study of blood T cell repertoires in COVID-19. Study in general: Acute and convalescent COVID-19 samples came from the United States, Italy and Spain. PBMCs, B-cell-depleted T cells, or T cells provided the cDNA or gDNA that made up the material.

The receptor comes from a woman of 80 years or more with acute or convalescent COVID-19. Sequencing was carried out using peripheral blood. This chain uses TRBV19 with TRBJ2-3; D might be TRBD2 (6 bases). The CDR3 is CATNRASAFTDTQYF. DNA for the CDR3: TGTGCCACCAACCGTGCTAGCGCGTTCACAGATACGCAGTATTTT.